The source of this TCR beta chain is a study of T cell responses to AZD1222 COVID-19 vaccine. Overall study results and limits: No repertoire was sampled before or during the peak T cell response, only after it. Only five or six AZD1222 recipients were seropositive at baseline.

The repertoire was sequenced with immunoSEQ multiplex PCR; TCRdb's copy has only in-frame clones and lacks some. Of about 180,000 clones in the sample, 94% were seen once. CDR3 length equals 13 residues. Germline loops: CDR1 SQVTM, CDR2 ANQGSEA. V was clipped by 7 bases and J by 5 bases, with 15 bases between them. A word on this clone: Antigen unknown.

This specimen was peripheral blood, taken 28 days after the second AZD1222 dose. The chain employs TRBV29-1 and TRBJ2-1; D gene ambiguous. This receptor was obtained from an adult who received the AZD1222 COVID-19 vaccine. CDR3 in DNA: TGCAGCGCCGGGCGCTTCGCAAACAATGAGCAGTTCTTC. Translation: CSAGRFANNEQFF.